This T cell receptor beta chain was recorded in a study of pediatric ulcerative colitis. Study-level results: Acute severe colitis showed lower rectal diversity from clonal expansions. Substantially fewer templates came from a couple of patients' blood samples. Some T cells in rectal biopsies may come from blood, especially with overt colitis. Compared with controls, ulcerative colitis showed greater blood-rectum clone sharing.

Points on this clone: The antigen remains undetermined.

The rectum was sampled with one to two pinch biopsies at colonoscopy. Generated by immunoSEQ multiplex PCR, the TCRdb table keeps only in-frame clones and is missing some. The table records 17,000 or so clones, about 74% of them present only once. The CDR3 covers 16 residues. Trimming left V 3 bases short and J 2 bases short, with 14 bases between. Germline V gives CDR1 MGHDK, CDR2 SYGVNS. The receptor was derived from a girl aged 5-17 years with moderate ulcerative colitis. The chain has TRBV25-1 and TRBJ2-1; either TRBD1 or TRBD2 may fit D (6 bases each). The sample comprised gut tissue. CDR3 DNA sequence: TGTGCCAGCAGTGACCCCCCCGGGGGCCCCTACAATGAGCAGTTCTTC. Encoded protein: CASSDPPGGPYNEQFF.